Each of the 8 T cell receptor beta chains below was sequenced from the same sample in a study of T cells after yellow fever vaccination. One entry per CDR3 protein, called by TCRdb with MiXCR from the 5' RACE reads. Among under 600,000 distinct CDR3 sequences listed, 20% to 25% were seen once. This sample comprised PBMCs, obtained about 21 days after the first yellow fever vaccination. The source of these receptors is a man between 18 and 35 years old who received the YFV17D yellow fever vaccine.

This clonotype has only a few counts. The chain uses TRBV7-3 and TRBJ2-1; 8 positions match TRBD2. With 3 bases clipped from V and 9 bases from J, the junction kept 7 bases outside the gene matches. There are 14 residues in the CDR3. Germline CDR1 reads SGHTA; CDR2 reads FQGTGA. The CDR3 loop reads CASSFTGGAGEQFF. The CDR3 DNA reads TGTGCCAGCAGCTTTACGGGGGGGGCGGGTGAGCAGTTCTTC.

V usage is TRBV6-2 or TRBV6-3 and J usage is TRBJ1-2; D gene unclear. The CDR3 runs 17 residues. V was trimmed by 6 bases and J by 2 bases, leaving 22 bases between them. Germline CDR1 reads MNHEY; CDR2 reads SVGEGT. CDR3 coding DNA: TGTGCCAGCAGGACGGGCCACGTGACAAGGTGGAACTATGGCTACACCTTC. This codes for CASRTGHVTRWNYGYTF.

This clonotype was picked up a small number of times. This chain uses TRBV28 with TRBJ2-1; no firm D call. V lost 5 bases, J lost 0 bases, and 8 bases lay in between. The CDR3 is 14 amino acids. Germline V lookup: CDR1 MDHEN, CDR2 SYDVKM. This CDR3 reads CASSTVSSYNEQFF. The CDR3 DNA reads TGTGCCAGCAGTACCGTGAGCTCCTACAATGAGCAGTTCTTC.

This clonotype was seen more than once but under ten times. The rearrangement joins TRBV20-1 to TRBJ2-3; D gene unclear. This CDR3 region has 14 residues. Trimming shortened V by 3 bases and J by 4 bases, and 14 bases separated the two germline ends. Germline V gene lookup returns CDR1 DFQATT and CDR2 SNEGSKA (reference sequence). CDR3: CSASQREQADTQYF. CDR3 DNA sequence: TGCAGTGCTAGTCAGAGAGAACAAGCAGATACGCAGTATTTT.

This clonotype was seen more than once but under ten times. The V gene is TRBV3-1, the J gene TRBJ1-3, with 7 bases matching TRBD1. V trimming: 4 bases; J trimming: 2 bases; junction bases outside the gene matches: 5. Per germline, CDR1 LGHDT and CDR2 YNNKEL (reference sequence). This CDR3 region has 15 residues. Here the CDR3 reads CASSPGTEPGNTIYF. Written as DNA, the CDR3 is TGTGCCAGCAGCCCCGGGACAGAGCCTGGAAACACCATATATTTT.

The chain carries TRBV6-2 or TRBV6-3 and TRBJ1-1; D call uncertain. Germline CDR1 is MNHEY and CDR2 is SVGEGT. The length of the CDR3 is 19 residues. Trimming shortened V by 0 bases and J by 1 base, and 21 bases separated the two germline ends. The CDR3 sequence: CASSYSLRDPSLWNTEAFF. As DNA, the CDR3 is TGTGCCAGCAGTTACTCGCTGCGGGATCCCTCATTATGGAACACTGAAGCTTTCTTT.

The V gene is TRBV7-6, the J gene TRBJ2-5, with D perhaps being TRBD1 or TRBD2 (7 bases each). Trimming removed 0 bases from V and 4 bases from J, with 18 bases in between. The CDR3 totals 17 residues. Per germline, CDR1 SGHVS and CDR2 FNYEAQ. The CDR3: CASSLAGRLQGGETQYF. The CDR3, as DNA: TGTGCCAGCAGCTTAGCCGGGAGGCTTCAGGGGGGAGAGACCCAGTACTTC.

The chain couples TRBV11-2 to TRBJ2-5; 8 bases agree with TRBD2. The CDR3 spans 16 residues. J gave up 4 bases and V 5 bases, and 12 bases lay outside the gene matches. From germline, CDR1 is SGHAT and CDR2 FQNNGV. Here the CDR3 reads CASSPRRLARGETQYF. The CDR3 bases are TGTGCCAGCAGCCCTCGAAGACTAGCGAGGGGAGAGACCCAGTACTTC. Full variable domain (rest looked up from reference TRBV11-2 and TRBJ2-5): EAGVAQSPRYKIIEKRQSVAFWCNPISGHATLYWYQQILGQGPKLLIQFQNNGVVDDSQLPKDRFSAERLKGVDSTLKIQPAKLEDSAVYLCASSPRRLARGETQYFGPGTRLLVL.